This TCR beta chain was identified in a study of cytomegalovirus exposure and HLA in healthy donors. This CDR3 has 14 residues. The germline V and J ends were trimmed by 4 bases and 4 bases, with 13 bases remaining between them. The germline V gene has CDR1 SGDLS and CDR2 YYNGEE. It was with 60 Vbeta and 13 Jbeta primers that the PCR ran. The protocol was immunoSEQ multiplex PCR, while the TCRdb copy is restricted to in-frame clones and leaves out a portion. The top ten clones hold more than 2% of a sample with 120,000 or so clones, 80% to 85% of them seen once. Material for sequencing was PBMCs. V is TRBV9 and J is TRBJ2-3; perhaps TRBD1 as D (6 bases). The TCR sequence derives from a man younger than 45 in good health and CMV-seronegative. The CDR3 sequence: CASSLEGGADTQYF. DNA for the CDR3: TGTGCCAGCAGCCTCGAAGGGGGTGCAGATACGCAGTATTTT.